The 4 T cell receptor beta chains given below trace back to one sample, sequenced in a study of T-cell memory formation after mild COVID-19. TCRdb reprocessed the 5' RACE reads via MiXCR and lists one record per CDR3 protein. The sample records 250,000 to 350,000 distinct CDR3 sequences, 14% being singletons. The sequenced sample consisted of PBMCs or a T cell subset sorted from them (not recorded which). The receptors here all came from a man in his late teens or twenties who had mild COVID-19 (a few samples of this study predate the infection). Cell type and time point are not known.

This clonotype came up a few times. This chain joins TRBV10-1 and TRBJ1-5, with unresolved D. The V gene lost 0 bases and the J gene lost 7 bases, with 7 bases spanning the gap. CDR1 WNHNN and CDR2 SYGVQD come from the germline V gene (reference sequence). This CDR3 comprises 13 residues. The CDR3 loop is CASSESLGQPQHF. CDR3 nucleotides: TGCGCCAGCAGTGAGTCTCTCGGGCAGCCCCAGCATTTT.

This clonotype has just a few counts. This rearrangement joins TRBV6-5 to TRBJ1-1; 10 bases fit TRBD1. After removal of 2 bases from V and 12 bases from J, the junction contained 6 bases not matched to a gene. The germline gives CDR1 MNHEY, CDR2 SVGAGI. This CDR3 has 13 amino acids. The chain's CDR3 is CASSYDRGRKTFF. CDR3 in DNA: TGTGCCAGCAGTTACGACAGGGGGCGGAAAACTTTCTTT.

This clonotype was counted only a few times. The chain has TRBV4-1 and TRBJ2-1; 9 nucleotides match TRBD2. V shed 1 base, J shed 6 bases, and the junction held 7 bases outside the gene matches. The CDR3 extends over 16 amino acids. The germline V gene encodes CDR1 MGHRA and CDR2 YSYEKL. CDR3 sequence: CASSQGPAAGGNEQFF. The CDR3 bases are TGCGCCAGCAGCCAAGGCCCGGCAGCGGGGGGCAATGAGCAGTTCTTC.

This clonotype has at least ten counts. V gene TRBV11-2 combines with J gene TRBJ2-1, with 7 bases fitting TRBD1. Germline lookup yields CDR1 SGHAT and CDR2 FQNNGV. Trimming cost V 4 bases and J 10 bases; bases outside gene matches: 10. This CDR3 comprises 14 residues. The CDR3 spells CASSWDSDGSEQFF. The CDR3 nucleotides read TGTGCCAGCAGCTGGGACAGCGACGGGTCCGAGCAGTTCTTC.